This TCR beta chain was retrieved from a study of cytomegalovirus exposure and HLA in healthy donors. This clone was observed once. Its antigen is not known. Whole-study findings and limits: The study recorded 150 to 200 TCR beta chains that were cytomegalovirus-associated. Most sequenced TCRs were rare (though some public TCRs occurred in many donors). First-cohort TCR clusters tended to co-occur in the 120 or so validation repertoires, a later analysis found.

Sequenced by immunoSEQ multiplex PCR; TCRdb stores in-frame clones only, minus some. The sample holds tens of thousands of clones; about 97% are singletons and the top ten take roughly 1.6%. Specimen: PBMCs. This receptor was taken from a woman aged 18-30 years in good health and CMV-seropositive.

In nucleotides, the CDR3 is TGTGCCAGCAGCTTAAAACTAGCCGGCTACAATGAGCAGTTCTTC. It yields the protein CASSLKLAGYNEQFF. The V and J genes are TRBV7-6 and TRBJ2-1, with TRBD2 as a possible D gene (6 bases). The germline gives CDR1 SGHVS, CDR2 FNYEAQ. V lost 2 bases to trimming and J lost 3 bases, with 11 bases between them. This CDR3 has 15 amino acids.